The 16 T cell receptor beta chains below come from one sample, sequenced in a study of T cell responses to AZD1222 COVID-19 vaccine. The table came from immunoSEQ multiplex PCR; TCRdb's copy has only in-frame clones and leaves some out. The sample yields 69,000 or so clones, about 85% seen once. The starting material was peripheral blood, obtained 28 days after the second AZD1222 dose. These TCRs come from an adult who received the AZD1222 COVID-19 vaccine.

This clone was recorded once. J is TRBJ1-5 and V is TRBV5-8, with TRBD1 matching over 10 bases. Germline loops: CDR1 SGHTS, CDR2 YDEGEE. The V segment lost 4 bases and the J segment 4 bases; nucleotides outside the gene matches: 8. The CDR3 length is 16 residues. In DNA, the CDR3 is TGTGCCAGCAGCATACGACAGGGGGCAAGAAATCAGCCCCAGCATTTT. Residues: CASSIRQGARNQPQHF.

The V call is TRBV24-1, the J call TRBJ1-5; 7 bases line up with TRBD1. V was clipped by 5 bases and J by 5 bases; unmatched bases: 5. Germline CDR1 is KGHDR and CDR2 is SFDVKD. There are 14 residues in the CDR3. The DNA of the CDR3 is TGTGCCACCAGTGCCCGAGGGACAGATCAGCCCCAGCATTTT. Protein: CATSARGTDQPQHF.

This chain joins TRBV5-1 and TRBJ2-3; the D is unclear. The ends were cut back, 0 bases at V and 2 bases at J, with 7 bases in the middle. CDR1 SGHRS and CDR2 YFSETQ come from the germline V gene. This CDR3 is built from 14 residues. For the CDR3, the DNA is TGCGCCAGCAGCTTGGCCTCGGCCACAGATACGCAGTATTTT. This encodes CASSLASATDTQYF.

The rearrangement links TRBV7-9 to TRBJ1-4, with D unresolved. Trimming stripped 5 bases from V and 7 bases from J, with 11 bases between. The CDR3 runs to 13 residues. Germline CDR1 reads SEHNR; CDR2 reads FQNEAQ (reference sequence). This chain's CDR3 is CASSPMEGEKLFF. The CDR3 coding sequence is TGTGCCAGCAGCCCGATGGAAGGTGAAAAACTGTTTTTT.

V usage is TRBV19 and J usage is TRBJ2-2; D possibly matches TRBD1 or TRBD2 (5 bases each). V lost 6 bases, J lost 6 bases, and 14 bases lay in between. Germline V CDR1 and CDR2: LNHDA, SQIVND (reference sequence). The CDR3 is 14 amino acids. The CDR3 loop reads CASSGAGYSGELFF. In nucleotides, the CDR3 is TGTGCCAGTAGCGGGGCAGGGTACTCCGGGGAGCTGTTTTTT.

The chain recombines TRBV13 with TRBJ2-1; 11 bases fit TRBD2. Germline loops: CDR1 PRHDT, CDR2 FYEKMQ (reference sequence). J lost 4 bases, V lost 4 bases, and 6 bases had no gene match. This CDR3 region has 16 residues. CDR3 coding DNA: TGTGCCAGCAGCTCCACCGGGACTAGCGGTTACAATGAGCAGTTCTTC. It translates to CASSSTGTSGYNEQFF.

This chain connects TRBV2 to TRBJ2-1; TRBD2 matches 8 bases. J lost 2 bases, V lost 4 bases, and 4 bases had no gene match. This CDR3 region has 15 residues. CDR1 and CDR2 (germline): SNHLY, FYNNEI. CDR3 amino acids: CASSVDSGAYNEQFF. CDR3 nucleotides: TGTGCCAGCAGTGTCGATAGCGGGGCCTACAATGAGCAGTTCTTC.

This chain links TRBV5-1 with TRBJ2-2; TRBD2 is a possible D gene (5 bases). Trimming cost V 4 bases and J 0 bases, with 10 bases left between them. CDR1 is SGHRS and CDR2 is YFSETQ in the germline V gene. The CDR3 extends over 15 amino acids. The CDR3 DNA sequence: TGCGCCAGCAGCCAGCAAGCGGCGAACACCGGGGAGCTGTTTTTT. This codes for CASSQQAANTGELFF.

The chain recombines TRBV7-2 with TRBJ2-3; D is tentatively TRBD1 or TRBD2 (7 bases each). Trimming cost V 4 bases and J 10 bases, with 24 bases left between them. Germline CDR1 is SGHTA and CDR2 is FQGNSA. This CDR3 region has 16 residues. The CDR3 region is CASSSPTTGGQASQYF. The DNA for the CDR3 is TGTGCCAGCAGCTCCCCTACGACGGGAGGACAGGCCTCGCAGTATTTT.

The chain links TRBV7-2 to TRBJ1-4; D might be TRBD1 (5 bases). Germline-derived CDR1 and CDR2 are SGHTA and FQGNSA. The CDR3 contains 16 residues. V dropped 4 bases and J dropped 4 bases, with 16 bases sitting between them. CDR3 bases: TGTGCCAGCAGCTCCAATTCCCGGGGCAATAATGAAAAACTGTTTTTT. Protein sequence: CASSSNSRGNNEKLFF.

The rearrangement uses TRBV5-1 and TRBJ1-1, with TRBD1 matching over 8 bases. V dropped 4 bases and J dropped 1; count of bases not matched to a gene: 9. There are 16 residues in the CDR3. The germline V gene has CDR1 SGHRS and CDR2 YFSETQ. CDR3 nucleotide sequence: TGCGCCAGCAGCGCTGCTCTACAGGGGGGGAACACTGAAGCTTTCTTT. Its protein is CASSAALQGGNTEAFF.

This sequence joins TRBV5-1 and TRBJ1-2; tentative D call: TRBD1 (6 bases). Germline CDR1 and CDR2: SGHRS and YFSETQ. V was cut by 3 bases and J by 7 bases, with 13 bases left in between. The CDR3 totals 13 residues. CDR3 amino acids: CASSSAVGAGYTF. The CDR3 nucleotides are TGCGCCAGCAGCTCGGCCGTGGGGGCTGGCTACACCTTC.

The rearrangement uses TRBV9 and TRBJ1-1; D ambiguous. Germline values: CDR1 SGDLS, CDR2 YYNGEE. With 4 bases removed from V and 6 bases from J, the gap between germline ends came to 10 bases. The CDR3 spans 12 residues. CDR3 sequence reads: CASSPRRAEAFF. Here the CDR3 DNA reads TGTGCCAGCAGCCCAAGACGGGCTGAAGCTTTCTTT.

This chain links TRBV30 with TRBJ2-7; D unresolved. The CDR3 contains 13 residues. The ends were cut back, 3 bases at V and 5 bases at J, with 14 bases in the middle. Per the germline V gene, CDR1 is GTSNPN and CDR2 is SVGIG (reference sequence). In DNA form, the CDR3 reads TGTGCCTGGAGCCGGTACGAGATTGACGAGCAGTACTTC. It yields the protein CAWSRYEIDEQYF.

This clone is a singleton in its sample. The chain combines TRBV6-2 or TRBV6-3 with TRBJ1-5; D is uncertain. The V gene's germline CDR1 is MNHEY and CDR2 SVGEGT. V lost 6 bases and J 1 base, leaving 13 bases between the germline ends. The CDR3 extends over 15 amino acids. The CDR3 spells CASSPVGLSNQPQHF. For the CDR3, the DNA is TGTGCCAGCAGCCCCGTAGGCCTCAGCAATCAGCCCCAGCATTTT.

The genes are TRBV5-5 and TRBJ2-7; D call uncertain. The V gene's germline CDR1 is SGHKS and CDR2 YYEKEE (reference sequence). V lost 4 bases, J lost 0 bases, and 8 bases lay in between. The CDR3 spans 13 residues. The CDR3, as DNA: TGTGCCAGCAGCCCCTTAAGCTCCTACGAGCAGTACTTC. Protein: CASSPLSSYEQYF.